This TCR beta chain was recovered during a study of blood T cell repertoires in COVID-19. Germline values: CDR1 MNHEY, CDR2 SVGAGI. The CDR3 has 12 residues. Trimming removed 0 bases from V and 8 bases from J, with 4 bases in between. Assay: immunoSEQ multiplex PCR; the TCRdb copy retains only in-frame clones and omits some. The sample lists about 68,000 clones, about nine tenths occurring once. The clonotype comes from a man aged 25-45 years with acute or convalescent COVID-19. Sequenced: peripheral blood. The chain combines TRBV6-5 with TRBJ1-4; D uncertain. The chain's CDR3 is CASSYSEEKLFF. The CDR3 DNA reads TGTGCCAGCAGTTACTCGGAGGAAAAACTGTTTTTT.